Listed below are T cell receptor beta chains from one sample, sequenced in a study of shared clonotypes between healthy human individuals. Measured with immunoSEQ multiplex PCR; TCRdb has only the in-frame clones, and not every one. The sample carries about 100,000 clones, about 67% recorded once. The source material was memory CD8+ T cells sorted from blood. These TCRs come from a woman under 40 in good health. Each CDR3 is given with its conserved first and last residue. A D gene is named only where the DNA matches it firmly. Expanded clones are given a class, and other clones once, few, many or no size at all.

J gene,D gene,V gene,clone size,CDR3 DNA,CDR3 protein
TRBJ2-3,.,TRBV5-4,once,TGTGCCAGCAGGTCGAGCGGGTGGACAGATACGCAGTATTTT,CASRSSGWTDTQYF
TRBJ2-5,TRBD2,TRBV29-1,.,TGCAGCGTCCCTGGACTAGCGGGGATCCAAGAGACCCAGTACTTC,CSVPGLAGIQETQYF
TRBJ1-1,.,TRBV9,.,TGTGCCAGCAGCGTAGACGGAGGGTGGCCTGAAGCTTTCTTT,CASSVDGGWPEAFF
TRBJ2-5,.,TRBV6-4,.,TGTGCCAGCAGTGACTCGATAAGGAGGGAAGAGACCCAGTACTTC,CASSDSIRREETQYF
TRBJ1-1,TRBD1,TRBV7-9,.,TGTGCCAGCAGCTCAGCAGACAGGGTCCCCATGAACACTGAAGCTTTCTTT,CASSSADRVPMNTEAFF
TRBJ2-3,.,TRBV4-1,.,TGCGCCAGCAGCCAAGATCCCACGACGGGAGTGTATACAGATACGCAGTATTTT,CASSQDPTTGVYTDTQYF
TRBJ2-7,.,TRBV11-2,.,TGTGCCAGCAGCTTAGATAGTCTTCCAGCCTACGAGCAGTACTTC,CASSLDSLPAYEQYF
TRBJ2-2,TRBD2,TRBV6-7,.,TGTGCCAGCCGTTCTCCGAGCGGGAGTGTGACCGGGGAGCTGTTTTTT,CASRSPSGSVTGELFF
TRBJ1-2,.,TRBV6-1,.,TGTGCCAGCAGTGAAGCTGAGGTATATGCGGAGGGCTACACCTTC,CASSEAEVYAEGYTF
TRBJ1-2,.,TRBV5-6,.,TGTGCCAGCAGCTTGTCCAGCTATGGCTACACCTTC,CASSLSSYGYTF
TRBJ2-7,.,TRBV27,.,TGTGCCAGCAGTCTTATTGGGGACGAGCAGTACTTC,CASSLIGDEQYF
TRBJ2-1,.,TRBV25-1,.,TGTGCCAGCGGATCCTACAATGAGCAGTTCTTC,CASGSYNEQFF
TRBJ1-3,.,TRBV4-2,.,TGTGCCAGCAGCCAAGATCTCTCTGGAAACACCATATATTTT,CASSQDLSGNTIYF
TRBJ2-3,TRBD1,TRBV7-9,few,TGTGCCACGCGACAGGGTGCGATAGATACGCAGTATTTT,CATRQGAIDTQYF
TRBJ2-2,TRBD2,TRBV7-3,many,TGTGCCAGCGGCGCGGGAGAGACCGGGGAGCTGTTTTTT,CASGAGETGELFF
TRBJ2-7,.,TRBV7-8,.,TGTGCCAGCAGCCTCCATTTGGCCTACGAGCAGTACTTC,CASSLHLAYEQYF
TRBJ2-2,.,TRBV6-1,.,TGTGCCAGCAGTGAAAGAGAGAACGGGGAGCTGTTTTTT,CASSERENGELFF
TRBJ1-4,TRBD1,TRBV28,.,TGTGCCAGCAGTTTAGTACGCTCCGGGACAGGGATTGAAAAACTGTTTTTT,CASSLVRSGTGIEKLFF
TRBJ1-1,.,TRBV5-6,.,TGTGCCAGCAGCTTCGTCCTGGGGGAGGGCATCTCTGAAGCTTTCTTT,CASSFVLGEGISEAFF
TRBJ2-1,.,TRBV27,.,TGTGCCAGCAGTGCCGCCCGTTGGGTAGCAGTCTACAATGAGCAGTTCTTC,CASSAARWVAVYNEQFF
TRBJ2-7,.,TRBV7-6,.,TGTGCCAGCAGCTTAGTGAGGTGGGGGGCGTACCACGAGCAGTACTTC,CASSLVRWGAYHEQYF
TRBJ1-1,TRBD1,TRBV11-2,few,TGTGCCAGCAGCTTGTCCAGGGGGGACACTGAAGCTTTCTTT,CASSLSRGDTEAFF
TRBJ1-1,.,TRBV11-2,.,TGTGCCAGCAGCTTTTATGGGGTGGGCGAAGCTTTCTTT,CASSFYGVGEAFF
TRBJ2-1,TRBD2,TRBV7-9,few,TGTGCCAGCAGCAACCACCAAGGCGGGAGGGGGATCAATGAGCAGTTCTTC,CASSNHQGGRGINEQFF
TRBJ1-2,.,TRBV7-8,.,TGTGCCAGCACCCCGTTGACAGCCTATGGCTACACCTTC,CASTPLTAYGYTF
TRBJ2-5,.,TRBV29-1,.,TGCAGCGTTGAAGATCCGGGGCAGGGCCAGGAGACCCAGTACTTC,CSVEDPGQGQETQYF
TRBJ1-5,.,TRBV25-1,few,TGTGCCAGCAGTGGAGAAGATAGCAATCAGCCCCAGCATTTT,CASSGEDSNQPQHF
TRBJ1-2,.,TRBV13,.,TGTGCCAGCAGCTTAGTAATCGGACTAACCTCACCGTCATTCTATGGCTACACCTTC,CASSLVIGLTSPSFYGYTF
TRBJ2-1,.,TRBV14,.,TGTGCCAGCAGTCCGGTACTAGTTAGTAATGAGCAGTTCTTC,CASSPVLVSNEQFF
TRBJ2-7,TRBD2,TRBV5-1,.,TGCGCCAGCAGCCCAGCGACTAGCGTCAGAGCCTACGAGCAGTACTTC,CASSPATSVRAYEQYF
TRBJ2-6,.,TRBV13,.,TGTGCCAGTCTCCTTTTTGGCTCTGGGGCCAACGTCCTGACTTTC,CASLLFGSGANVLTF
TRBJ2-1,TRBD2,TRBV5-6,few,TGTGCCAGCAGCTTGGGACTAGCGGGCAATGAGCAGTTCTTC,CASSLGLAGNEQFF
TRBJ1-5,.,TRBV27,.,TGTGCCAGCAGTTTAGGCCTTAATCAGCCCCAGCATTTT,CASSLGLNQPQHF
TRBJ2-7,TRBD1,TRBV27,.,TGTGCCAGCAGTACGACAGGGCGAGGCGAGCAGTACTTC,CASSTTGRGEQYF
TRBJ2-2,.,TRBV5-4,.,TGTGCCAGCAGCTCAGGAACCGGGGAGCTGTTTTTT,CASSSGTGELFF
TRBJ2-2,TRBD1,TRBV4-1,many,TGCGCCAGCGCACAGGGGGCCGGGGAGCTGTTTTTT,CASAQGAGELFF
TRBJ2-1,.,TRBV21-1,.,TGTGCCAGCAGCTTCCTAGGGGGCGTAAACTACAATGAGCAGTTCTTC,CASSFLGGVNYNEQFF
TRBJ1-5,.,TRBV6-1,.,TGTGCCAGCAGTGACCTCGACTGGGGCAGCAATCAGCCCCAGCATTTT,CASSDLDWGSNQPQHF
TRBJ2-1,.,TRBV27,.,TGTGCCAGCAGTTTAGGTCTGGGGGCCTACAATGAGCAGTTCTTC,CASSLGLGAYNEQFF
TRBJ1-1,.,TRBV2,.,TGTGCCAGCAGTCAGGGTTCCAACACTGAAGCTTTCTTT,CASSQGSNTEAFF
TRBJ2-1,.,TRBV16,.,TGTGCCAGCAGCCCGGGGGCCAATGAGCAGTTCTTC,CASSPGANEQFF